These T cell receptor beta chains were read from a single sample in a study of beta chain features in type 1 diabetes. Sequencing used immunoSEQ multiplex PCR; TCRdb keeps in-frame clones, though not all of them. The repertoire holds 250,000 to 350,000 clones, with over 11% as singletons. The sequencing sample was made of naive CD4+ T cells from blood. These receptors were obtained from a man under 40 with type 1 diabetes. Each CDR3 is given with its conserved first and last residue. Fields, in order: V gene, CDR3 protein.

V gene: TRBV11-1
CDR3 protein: CASSFSYGELFF

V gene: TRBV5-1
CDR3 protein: CASSLDGEAYNEQFF

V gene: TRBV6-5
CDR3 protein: CASSYNGGGRSEAFF

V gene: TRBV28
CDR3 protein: CASSPWTRGSNEKLFF

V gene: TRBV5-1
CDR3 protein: CASSLGQNQGYGYTF

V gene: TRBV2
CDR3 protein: CASRGTLSNYGYTF

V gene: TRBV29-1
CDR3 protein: CSVEALAGGTDTQYF

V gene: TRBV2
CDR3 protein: CASSEGLARTLQVF

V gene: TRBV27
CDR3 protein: CASSFLEGRHYGYTF

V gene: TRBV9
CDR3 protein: CASSSGILTGELFF

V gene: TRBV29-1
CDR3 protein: CSVVGSAGTLQETQYF

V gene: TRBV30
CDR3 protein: CAWSVRGQDGYTF

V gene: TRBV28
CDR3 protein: CASSTPSGGGNIQYF

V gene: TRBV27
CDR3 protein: CASSLSRGSNQPQHF

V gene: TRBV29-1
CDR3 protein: CSVGRVDYGYTF

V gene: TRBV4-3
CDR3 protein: CASSQGGTALNTGELFF

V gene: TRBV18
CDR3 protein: CASSPNTKGPLSGNTIYF

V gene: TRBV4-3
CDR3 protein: CASSLTAADTQYF

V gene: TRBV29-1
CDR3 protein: CSVRPGGNEKLFF

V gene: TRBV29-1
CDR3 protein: CSARGYRVAWAFF

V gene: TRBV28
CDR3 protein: CASGGAPSKPFF

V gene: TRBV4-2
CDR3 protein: CASSQGSSADYEQYF

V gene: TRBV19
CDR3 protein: CASSMGAGRREKLFF

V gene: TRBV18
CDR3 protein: CASSTGTGNTGELFF

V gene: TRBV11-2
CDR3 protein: CASSLDSGGSPLHF

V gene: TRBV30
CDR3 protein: CAWRQRLAGVGTQYF

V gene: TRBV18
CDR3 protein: CASSPQGRYEQYF

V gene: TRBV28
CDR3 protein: CASTASGREETQYF

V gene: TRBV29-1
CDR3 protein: CSVAAGIMSSYNEQFF

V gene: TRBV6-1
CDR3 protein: CASSDDRAADTQYF

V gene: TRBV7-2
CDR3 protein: CASSERRLAGADTQYF

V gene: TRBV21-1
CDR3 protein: CASRGQGPDTQYF

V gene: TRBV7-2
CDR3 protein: CASSLVSGVQETQYF

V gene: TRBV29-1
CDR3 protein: CSDNKRDPSDTQYF

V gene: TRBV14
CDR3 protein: CASSQQGNTEAFF

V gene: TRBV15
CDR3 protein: CATSTRQGAQETQYF

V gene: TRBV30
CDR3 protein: CAWSVQRDTQYF

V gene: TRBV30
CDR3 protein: CAWSSGQGNQPQHF

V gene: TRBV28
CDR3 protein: CASTKGQFYSNQPQHF

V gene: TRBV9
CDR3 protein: CASTPETAYNEQFF

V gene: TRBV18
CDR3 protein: CASGQGVHEQYF

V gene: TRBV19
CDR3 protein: CASTSTGGETQYF

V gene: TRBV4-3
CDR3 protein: CASSRQGFTDTQYF

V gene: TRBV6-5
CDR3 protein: CASSYSSGGSYEQYF

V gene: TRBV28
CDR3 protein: CASSFAQEVNEQFF

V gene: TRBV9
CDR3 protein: CASSVEASGSYEQYF

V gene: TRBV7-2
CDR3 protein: CASSFNRGEKLFF

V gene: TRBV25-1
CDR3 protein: CASRGTDSGQFF

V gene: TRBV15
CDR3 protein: CATSRDSYEQYF

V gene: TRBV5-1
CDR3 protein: CASSTGQRQLRF

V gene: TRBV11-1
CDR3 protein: CASSRYETNTGELFF

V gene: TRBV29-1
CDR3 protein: CSVEDTGLGYGYTF

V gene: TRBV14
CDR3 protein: CASSQGGYYGYTF

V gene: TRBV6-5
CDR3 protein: CASSYSAGGLGTQYF